The rows below give T cell receptor beta chains drawn from one sample of a study of blood T cell repertoires in COVID-19. Some clones are missing from TCRdb's copy, which holds only in-frame ones; the method was immunoSEQ multiplex PCR. The data show under 200,000 clones, with roughly 86% seen just once and roughly 4% held by the top ten. Source material: peripheral blood. The receptors come from a woman aged 60-70 years who had recovered from COVID-19. Both conserved end residues are part of each CDR3. The D gene is left open where the match is weak. A row's size may be missing; if present it is once, few, many or a size class.

.,TRBV10-1,.,TRBJ1-1,CASSESNGIAFF,TGCGCCAGCAGTGAGTCGAACGGGATAGCTTTCTTT
.,TRBV18,TRBD1,TRBJ1-2,CASSPQSGGNYGYTF,TGTGCCAGCTCACCACAATCAGGGGGCAACTATGGCTACACCTTC
.,TRBV6-6,TRBD2,TRBJ2-3,CASSQGLAGVVDTQYF,TGTGCCAGCAGTCAGGGACTAGCGGGGGTAGTAGATACGCAGTATTTT
few,TRBV2,.,TRBJ2-3,CASSEGPYMRDTQYF,TGTGCCAGCAGTGAAGGGCCCTATATGCGGGATACGCAGTATTTT
.,TRBV28,.,TRBJ1-2,CASSFYDNGYGYTF,TGTGCCAGCAGTTTCTATGACAACGGCTATGGCTACACCTTC
.,TRBV19,TRBD1,TRBJ1-1,CASSIRLDRVEAFF,TGTGCCAGTAGTATTCGTCTAGACAGGGTTGAAGCTTTCTTT
.,TRBV15,.,TRBJ2-5,CATSRARQGSQETQYF,TGTGCCACCAGCAGAGCACGGCAGGGGTCCCAAGAGACCCAGTACTTC
.,TRBV6-5,TRBD1,TRBJ2-7,CASRDMGQRYEQYF,TGTGCCAGCAGAGACATGGGACAGCGCTACGAGCAGTACTTC
.,TRBV9,.,TRBJ1-6,CASSAQRAGDSPLHF,TGTGCCAGCAGCGCCCAGAGAGCAGGGGATTCACCCCTCCACTTT
.,TRBV12-3/TRBV12-4,.,TRBJ1-1,CASSLVPTAEAFF,TGTGCCAGCAGTTTAGTCCCAACAGCTGAAGCTTTCTTT
.,TRBV3-1/TRBV3-2,TRBD2,TRBJ2-1,CASSQVSVPGLAGAYNEQFF,TGTGCCAGCAGCCAAGTTTCTGTCCCGGGACTAGCGGGAGCTTACAATGAGCAGTTCTTC
.,TRBV19,TRBD2,TRBJ2-5,CASSITGLAQETQYF,TGTGCCAGTAGTATTACGGGACTAGCGCAAGAGACCCAGTACTTC
few,TRBV10-3,.,TRBJ2-1,CASKLSLLGDNEQFF,TGTGCCTCAAAACTTTCCCTCCTAGGCGACAATGAGCAGTTCTTC
.,TRBV7-9,TRBD1,TRBJ1-1,CASSLGTGDEAFF,TGTGCCAGCAGCTTGGGGACAGGGGATGAAGCTTTCTTT
.,TRBV18,.,TRBJ1-4,CASSPRGGDEKLFF,TGTGCCAGCTCACCACGAGGGGGGGACGAAAAACTGTTTTTT
.,TRBV15,.,TRBJ1-4,CATSRGQGNEKLFF,TGTGCCACCAGCAGGGGTCAGGGGAATGAAAAACTGTTTTTT
.,TRBV19,.,TRBJ2-3,CASRSQGSSTDTQYF,TGTGCCAGTAGGTCGCAGGGGTCCTCCACAGATACGCAGTATTTT
.,TRBV12-5,.,TRBJ2-1,CASGLGGNEQFF,TGTGCTAGTGGTTTGGGAGGGAATGAGCAGTTCTTC
once,TRBV5-6,TRBD1,TRBJ2-6,CASSFDRGPSGANVLTF,TGTGCCAGCAGCTTCGACAGGGGGCCCTCTGGGGCCAACGTCCTGACTTTC
.,TRBV5-1,TRBD2,TRBJ2-7,CASSSWTRRGVFSYEQYF,TGCGCCAGCAGCTCCTGGACTCGGCGGGGGGTTTTCTCCTACGAGCAGTACTTC
few,TRBV12-3/TRBV12-4,.,TRBJ1-6,CASSFGGALHF,TGTGCCAGCAGTTTCGGGGGGGCCCTCCACTTT
.,TRBV5-8,TRBD1,TRBJ1-5,CASSPLGTEYQPQHF,TGTGCCAGCAGCCCACTGGGGACAGAATATCAGCCCCAGCATTTT
.,TRBV30,.,TRBJ2-2,CAWSVGGAGNTGELFF,TGTGCCTGGAGTGTAGGAGGGGCTGGGAACACCGGGGAGCTGTTTTTT
.,TRBV27,.,TRBJ2-3,CASRRTDTQYF,TGTGCCAGCAGGAGAACAGATACGCAGTATTTT
.,TRBV6-2/TRBV6-3,.,TRBJ2-3,CASSYNNQRAFVRDTQYF,TGTGCCAGCAGTTACAATAACCAGAGGGCGTTTGTCAGAGATACGCAGTATTTT
.,TRBV10-1,.,TRBJ1-3,CASSGPSGNTIYF,TGCGCCAGCAGCGGTCCCTCTGGAAACACCATATATTTT
.,TRBV28,.,TRBJ1-2,CASSSTASDGYTF,TGTGCCAGCAGTTCGACAGCGTCGGATGGCTACACCTTC
.,TRBV3-1/TRBV3-2,TRBD1,TRBJ2-7,CASSLTTGGGYEQYF,TGTGCCAGCAGCCTAACGACAGGGGGCGGGTACGAGCAGTACTTC
.,TRBV9,.,TRBJ2-1,CASSVALGGRTGGTEQFF,TGTGCCAGCAGCGTAGCCCTGGGGGGACGGACGGGCGGTACTGAGCAGTTCTTC
.,TRBV19,.,TRBJ2-7,CASSIRTGGVSYEQYF,TGTGCCAGTAGTATTAGAACAGGGGGGGTTTCCTACGAGCAGTACTTC
once,TRBV28,TRBD2,TRBJ2-7,CASQTSGGYEQYF,TGTGCCAGTCAGACTAGCGGGGGATACGAGCAGTACTTC
.,TRBV7-9,.,TRBJ2-1,CASSPPLRVGNEQFF,TGTGCCAGCAGCCCCCCGCTCAGGGTGGGGAATGAGCAGTTCTTC
.,TRBV4-2,TRBD2,TRBJ2-7,CASSQDLGLAGANPYEQYF,TGTGCCAGCAGCCAAGATCTGGGACTAGCGGGAGCCAACCCCTACGAGCAGTACTTC
.,TRBV30,TRBD1,TRBJ2-7,CACQGASYEQYF,TGTGCCTGTCAGGGGGCATCCTACGAGCAGTACTTC
once,TRBV18,TRBD1,TRBJ1-2,CASSPPQGAYGYTF,TGTGCCAGCTCACCACCCCAGGGGGCCTATGGCTACACCTTC
.,TRBV11-2,.,TRBJ2-3,CASSSTSKRRDPLGDTQYF,TGTGCCAGCAGCTCCACATCGAAGAGGCGAGACCCGTTGGGAGATACGCAGTATTTT
.,TRBV6-5,TRBD1,TRBJ1-1,CASSQTGAEAFF,TGTGCCAGCAGTCAAACAGGGGCTGAAGCTTTCTTT
.,TRBV7-6,TRBD1,TRBJ2-5,CASSFSRGYGETQYF,TGTGCCAGCAGCTTTAGCAGGGGGTATGGAGAGACCCAGTACTTC
.,TRBV3-1/TRBV3-2,TRBD1,TRBJ2-3,CASNSRGQSTDTQYF,TGTGCCAGCAATTCCCGGGGACAGTCAACAGATACGCAGTATTTT
few,TRBV28,.,TRBJ1-2,CASSFQGPNYGYTF,TGTGCCAGCAGTTTCCAGGGGCCTAACTATGGCTACACCTTC
.,TRBV18,TRBD2,TRBJ2-1,CASSPQRGGSNEQFF,TGTGCCAGCTCACCACAGCGGGGGGGCTCGAATGAGCAGTTCTTC
.,TRBV6-1,TRBD1,TRBJ1-3,CASSDRGRTIYF,TGTGCCAGCAGTGACAGGGGGCGAACCATATATTTT
.,TRBV24-1,.,TRBJ1-1,CATSGSQNTEAFF,TGTGCCACCAGTGGTAGCCAGAACACTGAAGCTTTCTTT
.,TRBV5-1,.,TRBJ2-2,CASSLAGVGTGELFF,TGCGCCAGCAGCTTGGCCGGGGTTGGGACCGGGGAGCTGTTTTTT
few,TRBV5-4,.,TRBJ1-1,CASTSLLDTEAFF,TGTGCCAGCACCTCTCTTCTAGACACTGAAGCTTTCTTT
once,TRBV28,TRBD1,TRBJ1-5,CASRGQAGANQPQHF,TGTGCCAGCAGGGGACAGGCGGGAGCGAATCAGCCCCAGCATTTT
.,TRBV7-2,TRBD1,TRBJ1-5,CASSFRLDRVNQPQHF,TGTGCCAGCAGCTTTAGATTGGACAGGGTGAATCAGCCCCAGCATTTT
.,TRBV9,.,TRBJ2-7,CASSAPGSGNDYEQYF,TGTGCCAGCAGCGCCCCAGGATCAGGGAATGATTACGAGCAGTACTTC
.,TRBV7-9,TRBD2,TRBJ2-1,CASSNRGLADEQFF,TGTGCCAGCAGCAACCGCGGGCTAGCGGATGAGCAGTTCTTC
.,TRBV10-3,.,TRBJ2-5,CAISDGQRETQYF,TGTGCCATCAGTGACGGACAGCGAGAGACCCAGTACTTC
.,TRBV4-2,.,TRBJ2-1,CASSQDRGYGGEQFF,TGTGCCAGCAGCCAAGATCGGGGGTATGGGGGTGAGCAGTTCTTC
.,TRBV28,.,TRBJ1-1,CASTPTRGSRGAFF,TGTGCCAGCACCCCGACCAGGGGTAGCCGGGGAGCTTTCTTT
few,TRBV7-9,.,TRBJ1-4,CASSLVQVEKLFF,TGTGCCAGCAGCTTAGTACAGGTAGAAAAACTGTTTTTT
.,TRBV21-1,.,TRBJ1-2,CASTTPGTGPNYGYTF,TGTGCCAGCACTACCCCGGGGACAGGCCCTAACTATGGCTACACCTTC